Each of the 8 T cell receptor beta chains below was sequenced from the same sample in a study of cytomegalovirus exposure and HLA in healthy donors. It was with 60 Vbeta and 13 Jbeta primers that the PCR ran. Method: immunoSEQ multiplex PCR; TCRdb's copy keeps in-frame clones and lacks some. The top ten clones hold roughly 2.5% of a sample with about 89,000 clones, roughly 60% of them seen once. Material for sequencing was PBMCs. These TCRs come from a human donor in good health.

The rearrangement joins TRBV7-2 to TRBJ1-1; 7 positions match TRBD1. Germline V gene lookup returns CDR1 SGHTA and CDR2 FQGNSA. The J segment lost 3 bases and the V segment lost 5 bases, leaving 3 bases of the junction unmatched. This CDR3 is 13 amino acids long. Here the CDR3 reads CASSIGTDTEAFF. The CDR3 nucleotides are TGTGCCAGCAGCATTGGGACAGACACTGAAGCTTTCTTT.

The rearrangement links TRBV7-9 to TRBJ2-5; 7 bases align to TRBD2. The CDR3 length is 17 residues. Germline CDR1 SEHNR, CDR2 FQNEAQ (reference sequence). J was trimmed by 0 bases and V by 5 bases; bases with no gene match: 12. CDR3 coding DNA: TGTGCCAGCAGCCTGGGAGGGGAGGGGATAAACCAAGAGACCCAGTACTTC. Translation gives CASSLGGEGINQETQYF.

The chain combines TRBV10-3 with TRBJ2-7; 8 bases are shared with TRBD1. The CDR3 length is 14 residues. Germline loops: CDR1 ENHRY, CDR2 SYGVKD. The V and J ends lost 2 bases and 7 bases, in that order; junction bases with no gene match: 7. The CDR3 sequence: CAISEGQGAQEQYF. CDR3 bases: TGTGCCATCAGTGAGGGCCAGGGGGCGCAAGAGCAGTACTTC.

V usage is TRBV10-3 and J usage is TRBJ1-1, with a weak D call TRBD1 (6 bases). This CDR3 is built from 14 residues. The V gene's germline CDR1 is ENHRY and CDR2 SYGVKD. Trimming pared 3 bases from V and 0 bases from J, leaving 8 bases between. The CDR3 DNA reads TGTGCCATCAGTGAACAGGGAATGAACACTGAAGCTTTCTTT. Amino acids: CAISEQGMNTEAFF.

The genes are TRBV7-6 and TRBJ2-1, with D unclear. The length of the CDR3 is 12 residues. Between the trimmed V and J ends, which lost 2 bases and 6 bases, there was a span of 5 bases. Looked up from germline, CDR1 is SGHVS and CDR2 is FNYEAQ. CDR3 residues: CASSLSSNEQFF. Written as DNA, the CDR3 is TGTGCCAGCAGCTTATCGAGCAATGAGCAGTTCTTC.

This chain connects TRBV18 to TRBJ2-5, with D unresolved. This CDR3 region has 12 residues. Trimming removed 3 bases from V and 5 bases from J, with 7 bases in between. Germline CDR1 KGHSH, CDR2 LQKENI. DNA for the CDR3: TGTGCCAGCTCACCGTTCGGGGAGACCCAGTACTTC. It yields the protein CASSPFGETQYF.

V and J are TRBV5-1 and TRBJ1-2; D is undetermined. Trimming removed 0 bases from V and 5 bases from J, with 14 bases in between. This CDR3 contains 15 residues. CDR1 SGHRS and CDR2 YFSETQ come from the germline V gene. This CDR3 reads CASSLVADVRYGYTF. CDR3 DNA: TGCGCCAGCAGCTTGGTAGCAGACGTACGGTATGGCTACACCTTC.

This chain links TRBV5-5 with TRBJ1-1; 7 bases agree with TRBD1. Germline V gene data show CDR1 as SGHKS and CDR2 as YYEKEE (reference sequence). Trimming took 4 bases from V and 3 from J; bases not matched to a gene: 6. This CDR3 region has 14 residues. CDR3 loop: CASSVGQEDTEAFF. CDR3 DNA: TGTGCCAGCAGCGTTGGACAGGAGGACACTGAAGCTTTCTTT.